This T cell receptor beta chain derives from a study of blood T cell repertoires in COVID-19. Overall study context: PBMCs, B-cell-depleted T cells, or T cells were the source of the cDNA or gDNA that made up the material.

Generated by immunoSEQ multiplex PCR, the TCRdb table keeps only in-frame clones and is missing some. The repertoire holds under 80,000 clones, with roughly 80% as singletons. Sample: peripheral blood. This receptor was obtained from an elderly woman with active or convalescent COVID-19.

The CDR3, as DNA: TGTGCCAGCAGTGACAAGGTCGGGAAGACCCAGTACTTC. This sequence encodes CASSDKVGKTQYF. The chain has TRBV6-1 and TRBJ2-5; a possible D gene is TRBD2 (5 bases). Germline V gene sequence: CDR1 MNHNS, CDR2 SASEGT. V was cut by 3 bases and J by 6 bases, with 11 bases left in between. The CDR3 sequence is 13 residues long.